Below, 15 T cell receptor beta chains from the same sample are listed, as sequenced in a study of identical twins. Via MiXCR, TCRdb re-called the 5' RACE reads, giving one row per CDR3 protein. Of approximately 890,000 distinct CDR3 sequences in the sample, 9% to 15% were seen once. The same data also contributed to another study, on yellow fever vaccine responses in identical twins.

The specimen sequenced was PBMCs. These receptor sequences come from a woman aged 18 to 35 in good health.

This clonotype has just a few counts. The CDR3 reads CASSNLRGPNEKLFF. The CDR3 nucleotides read TGTGCCAGCAGCAACCTCAGGGGGCCTAATGAAAAACTGTTTTTT. V is TRBV6-1 and J is TRBJ1-4; 8 nucleotides match TRBD1. Unmatched junction bases numbered 6, after V lost 6 bases and J lost 3 bases. The CDR3 totals 15 residues. CDR1 is MNHNS, CDR2 SASEGT, per germline.

This clonotype was detected many times. CDR3 bases: TGTGCCAGCAGCCAAGTGGTCGGATTTAACAATGAGCAGTTCTTC. Encoded protein: CASSQVVGFNNEQFF. The V gene is TRBV3-1, the J gene TRBJ2-1, with no clear D. Germline assignment: CDR1 LGHDT and CDR2 YNNKEL (reference sequence). The CDR3 is 15 residues long. Trimming took off 1 base at V and 5 bases at J, with 12 bases between the two ends.

The gene calls are TRBV20-1 and TRBJ2-7, with TRBD1 matching over 7 bases. The germline gives CDR1 DFQATT, CDR2 SNEGSKA (reference sequence). The CDR3 runs 13 residues. Germline trimming cut 4 bases from V and 3 bases from J; bases unmatched to any gene: 6. CDR3 DNA: TGCAGTGCTACCAAGGGGGCGGGCTACGAGCAGTACGTC. Translation gives CSATKGAGYEQYV.

J is TRBJ2-3 and V is TRBV24-1, with no clear D. The length of the CDR3 is 15 residues. Per germline, CDR1 KGHDR and CDR2 SFDVKD. V lost 3 bases and J lost 1, with 10 bases in between. DNA for the CDR3: TGTGCCACCAGTGATGGACCCCCCCGCACAGATACGCAGTATTTT. Protein: CATSDGPPRTDTQYF.

The rearrangement joins TRBV20-1 to TRBJ1-1, with D perhaps matching TRBD1 (5 bases). Trimming took 2 bases from V and 3 from J, leaving 13 bases between them. Germline assignment: CDR1 DFQATT and CDR2 SNEGSKA (reference sequence). This CDR3 comprises 14 residues. The CDR3, as DNA: TGCAGTGCTAGATGGGGGGATAGGGACACTGAAGCTTTCTTT. This encodes CSARWGDRDTEAFF.

This clonotype was seen a few times. J is TRBJ2-3 and V is TRBV18, with D tentatively TRBD1 or TRBD2 (5 bases each). Germline CDR1 and CDR2: KGHSH and LQKENI. The CDR3 sequence is 14 residues long. V was clipped by 3 bases and J by 3 bases, with 10 bases between them. The CDR3 protein is CASSPGTKTDTQYF. As DNA, the CDR3 is TGTGCCAGCTCACCCGGGACGAAGACAGATACGCAGTATTTT.

This clonotype was recorded a few times. The CDR3 reads CASSLGADPYEQYV. In DNA, the CDR3 is TGTGCCAGCAGCTTAGGAGCGGATCCTTACGAGCAGTACGTC. The chain recombines TRBV7-9 with TRBJ2-7; maybe TRBD2 (5 bases). Trimming left V 1 base short and J 4 bases short, with 11 bases between. The germline V gene has CDR1 SEHNR and CDR2 FQNEAQ (reference sequence). The CDR3 spans 14 residues.

The table lists this clonotype with a few counts. The chain joins TRBV6-5 to TRBJ1-4; D call uncertain. The CDR3 sequence is 16 residues long. The germline CDR1 and CDR2 sequences are MNHEY and SVGAGI. Trimming shortened V by 0 bases and J by 5 bases, and 13 bases separated the two germline ends. CDR3 DNA: TGTGCCAGCAGTTACTCGAATCAGTACGGAAATGAAAAACTGTTTTTT. Protein product: CASSYSNQYGNEKLFF.

V and J are TRBV7-2 and TRBJ2-5; 8 nucleotides line up with TRBD1. The V and J ends lost 4 bases and 4 bases, in that order; junction bases with no gene match: 11. Looked up from germline, CDR1 is SGHTA and CDR2 is FQGNSA. This CDR3 region has 16 residues. CDR3 sequence: CASSSLTSGGGETQYF. The CDR3 DNA follows: TGTGCCAGCAGCTCCCTAACCTCAGGGGGCGGAGAGACCCAGTACTTC.

This chain uses TRBV11-2 with TRBJ2-1; no clear D gene. This CDR3 has 15 amino acids. Trimming removed 1 base at V and 0 bases at J, with 7 bases between. CDR1 is SGHAT and CDR2 is FQNNGV in the germline V gene. The CDR3 is CASSLVWGSYNEQFF. The CDR3 DNA is TGTGCCAGCAGCTTAGTGTGGGGCTCCTACAATGAGCAGTTCTTC.

This clonotype was picked up many times. The chain has TRBV5-1 and TRBJ2-1; TRBD1 is a possible D gene (6 bases). V gave up 3 bases and J gave up 2 bases, with 24 bases separating them. This CDR3 is built from 19 residues. Germline CDR1 is SGHRS and CDR2 is YFSETQ. CDR3 residues: CASSWVIGGVPPPYNEQFF. The CDR3 DNA follows: TGCGCCAGCAGCTGGGTTATAGGGGGTGTCCCCCCCCCCTACAATGAGCAGTTCTTC. The full variable domain, rest sourced from reference TRBV5-1 and TRBJ2-1, is KAGVTQTPRYLIKTRGQQVTLSCSPISGHRSVSWYQQTPGQGLQFLFEYFSETQRNKGNFPGRFSGRQFSNSRSEMNVSTLELGDSALYLCASSWVIGGVPPPYNEQFFGPGTRLTVL.

This clonotype was counted at least ten times. The rearrangement joins TRBV24-1 to TRBJ1-2; 10 bases are a match to TRBD1. The CDR3 totals 16 residues. Trimming took 4 bases from V and 2 from J; bases not matched to a gene: 6. Germline values: CDR1 KGHDR, CDR2 SFDVKD. The CDR3: CATSDPGQGPNYGYTF. CDR3 nucleotide sequence: TGTGCCACCAGTGACCCGGGACAGGGGCCCAACTATGGCTACACCTTC.

The chain employs TRBV20-1 and TRBJ2-5, with 8 bases fitting TRBD2. Germline values: CDR1 DFQATT, CDR2 SNEGSKA (reference sequence). After removal of 8 bases from V and 3 bases from J, the junction contained 14 bases not matched to a gene. The CDR3 contains 15 residues. CDR3 loop: CSSDVAGGRKETQYF. The CDR3 region has the DNA TGCAGTTCAGATGTCGCGGGGGGCCGGAAAGAGACCCAGTACTTC.

This clonotype was seen repeatedly, ten times or more. The rearrangement links TRBV3-1 to TRBJ1-5; no reliable D call. The germline V gene encodes CDR1 LGHDT and CDR2 YNNKEL (reference sequence). The CDR3 contains 12 residues. Between the trimmed V and J ends, which lost 2 bases and 1 base, there was a span of 0 bases. CDR3 region: CASSQSNQPQHF. The CDR3 nucleotides are TGTGCCAGCAGCCAAAGCAATCAGCCCCAGCATTTT.

This clonotype was counted a few times. The chain employs TRBV7-9 and TRBJ1-1; 9 positions match TRBD1. The CDR3 is 17 residues long. CDR1 is SEHNR and CDR2 is FQNEAQ in the germline V gene (reference sequence). V shed 5 bases and J 0 bases; nucleotides not matched to a gene: 10. The CDR3 DNA reads as TGTGCCAGCAGCCCGAACAGGGGGCAGGACATGAACACTGAAGCTTTCTTT. Its translation: CASSPNRGQDMNTEAFF. Combining the CDR3 with reference TRBV7-9 and TRBJ1-1 gives the whole variable domain DTGVSQNPRHKITKRGQNVTFRCDPISEHNRLYWYRQTLGQGPEFLTYFQNEAQLEKSRLLSDRFSAERPKGSFSTLEIQRTEQGDSAMYLCASSPNRGQDMNTEAFFGQGTRLTVV.